Listed here are 29 T cell receptor beta chains from one sample, sequenced in a study of blood T cell repertoires in COVID-19 (dated by TCRdb to 2020 to 2021). Receptor libraries were prepared by the immunoSEQ multiplex PCR assay. The table comes from immuneACCESS by way of TCRdb, which keeps in-frame sequences with V and J called. Part of the clones is missing from these tables; in studies checked, under half for an unresolved V gene and the rest for unknown reasons. This sample has about 140,000 clones in its table, and approximately 90% of those were observed once. The biggest ten clones account for around 4.5% of the sample. The sequencing input was PBMCs or T cells enriched from blood (not recorded which). The receptor set was obtained from a man over 45 who had recovered from COVID-19.

The chain couples TRBV10-3 to TRBJ1-2; TRBD1 is a possible D gene (5 bases). From germline, CDR1 is ENHRY and CDR2 SYGVKD. V lost 7 bases to trimming and J lost 3 bases, with 21 bases between them. The CDR3 is 16 residues long. This chain's CDR3 is CAIKDPGLRQDYGYTF. The CDR3 nucleotides are TGTGCCATCAAGGACCCGGGACTCCGGCAGGACTATGGCTACACCTTC.

The rearrangement joins TRBV12-3 or TRBV12-4 to TRBJ1-6; tentatively, D is TRBD1 (6 bases). V lost 3 bases and J lost 10, with 10 bases in between. The CDR3 runs 13 residues. CDR3 residues: CASSFGGRSPLHF. The CDR3 nucleotides read TGTGCCAGCAGTTTCGGGGGGCGATCACCCCTCCACTTT.

The J gene is TRBJ1-6, the V gene TRBV28; no clear D gene. CDR1 is MDHEN, CDR2 SYDVKM, per germline. The CDR3 covers 14 residues. Trimming took off 4 bases at V and 10 bases at J, with 14 bases between the two ends. In DNA, the CDR3 is TGTGCCAGCAGTTCCGCCGGGATGCGGTCACCCCTCCACTTT. It yields the protein CASSSAGMRSPLHF.

The DNA for the CDR3 is TGTGCCAGCAGCGACAGGGTCGCGCTAGCCAAAAACATTCAGTACTTC. This translates into CASSDRVALAKNIQYF. The chain carries TRBV11-2 and TRBJ2-4; 7 nucleotides align to TRBD1. The CDR3 covers 16 residues. V dropped 5 bases and J dropped 0; count of bases not matched to a gene: 7. Germline CDR1 is SGHAT and CDR2 is FQNNGV. Based on the CDR3 plus reference TRBV11-2 and TRBJ2-4, the full variable domain is EAGVAQSPRYKIIEKRQSVAFWCNPISGHATLYWYQQILGQGPKLLIQFQNNGVVDDSQLPKDRFSAERLKGVDSTLKIQPAKLEDSAVYLCASSDRVALAKNIQYFGAGTRLSVL.

J is TRBJ2-1 and V is TRBV5-1; 8 nucleotides line up with TRBD1. V was pared by 6 bases and J by 4 bases, with 12 bases of the junction left unmatched. This CDR3 spans 16 amino acids. Germline V gene sequence: CDR1 SGHRS, CDR2 YFSETQ. In DNA, the CDR3 is TGCGCCAGCAACCCCCCGGGCAGGGGGCTATACAATGAGCAGTTCTTC. This translates into CASNPPGRGLYNEQFF.

Ten or more counts support this clone. The chain carries TRBV6-2 or TRBV6-3 and TRBJ2-7; 9 bases are shared with TRBD1. Unmatched junction bases numbered 11, after V lost 5 bases and J lost 6 bases. The CDR3 loop spans 15 amino acids. The germline V gene has CDR1 MNHEY and CDR2 SVGEGT. The CDR3 coding sequence is TGTGCCAGCAGTCGGACAGGGGCGGGTACGGTCGAGCAGTACGTC. Amino acids: CASSRTGAGTVEQYV.

The J gene is TRBJ1-2, the V gene TRBV30, with 7 bases lining up with TRBD1. Germline V gene sequence: CDR1 GTSNPN, CDR2 SVGIG (reference sequence). CDR3 length: 13 amino acids. The V segment lost 5 bases and the J segment 4 bases; nucleotides outside the gene matches: 7. The CDR3 sequence: CAWGRQGGYGYTF. In DNA, the CDR3 is TGTGCCTGGGGACGACAGGGAGGCTATGGCTACACCTTC.

As to this clone: Sequence at one end of the junction differs from germline and may be a read error. This chain connects TRBV10-3 to TRBJ2-5; a weak D match, TRBD1 (6 bases). CDR1 is ENHRY and CDR2 is SYGVKD in the germline V gene. CDR3 length: 15 residues. The DNA for the CDR3 is TGTGCCAACAGTCCAGGGGCCACTACCCAAGAGACCCAGTACTTC. Translating it yields CANSPGATTQETQYF.

V usage is TRBV3-1 (or the pseudogene TRBV3-2) and J usage is TRBJ1-6; D remains unclear. Germline assignment: CDR1 LGHDT and CDR2 YNNKEL (reference sequence). Trimming took off 10 bases at V and 7 bases at J, with 14 bases between the two ends. This CDR3 has 13 amino acids. The CDR3: CATQSWRNSPLHF. Written as DNA, the CDR3 is TGTGCCACCCAGAGCTGGCGGAATTCACCCCTCCACTTT.

The rearrangement joins TRBV18 to TRBJ2-5, with TRBD1 matching 8 bases. J was trimmed by 5 bases and V by 5 bases; bases with no gene match: 4. The CDR3 loop spans 13 amino acids. Germline-derived CDR1 and CDR2 are KGHSH and LQKENI. Here the CDR3 reads CASSTTGVETQYF. In nucleotides, the CDR3 is TGTGCCAGCTCAACGACAGGGGTCGAGACCCAGTACTTC.

The chain joins TRBV5-1 to TRBJ1-1; no definite D call. The CDR3 spans 13 residues. Trimming removed 4 bases from V and 0 bases from J, with 7 bases in between. CDR1 is SGHRS and CDR2 is YFSETQ in the germline V gene. The chain's CDR3 is CASSLQLNTEAFF. The CDR3 nucleotides are TGCGCCAGCAGCCTACAGCTGAACACTGAAGCTTTCTTT.

The rearrangement joins TRBV9 to TRBJ1-6; D gene ambiguous. Germline values: CDR1 SGDLS, CDR2 YYNGEE. This CDR3 has 14 amino acids. V dropped 1 base and J dropped 7 bases, with 9 bases sitting between them. CDR3 DNA sequence: TGTGCCAGCAGCGTAAGGCAGGAAAATTCACCCCTCCACTTT. Protein sequence: CASSVRQENSPLHF.

This clone showed up just a few times. The rearrangement uses TRBV7-2 and TRBJ1-5, with D perhaps matching TRBD1 (6 bases). The CDR3 totals 15 residues. Between the trimmed V and J ends, which lost 1 base and 5 bases, there was a span of 12 bases. Germline CDR1 and CDR2: SGHTA and FQGNSA. In DNA form, the CDR3 reads TGTGCCAGCAGCTTAGTCGGGAAGGGGGATCAGCCCCAGCATTTT. Translating gives CASSLVGKGDQPQHF. Drawing the rest from reference TRBV7-2 and TRBJ1-5, the complete variable domain is GAGVSQSPSNKVTEKGKDVELRCDPISGHTALYWYRQSLGQGLEFLIYFQGNSAPDKSGLPSDRFSAERTGGSVSTLTIQRTQQEDSAVYLCASSLVGKGDQPQHFGDGTRLSIL.

This rearrangement joins TRBV19 to TRBJ1-5; 8 bases agree with TRBD1. J gave up 3 bases and V 6 bases, and 7 bases lay outside the gene matches. Germline V gene data show CDR1 as LNHDA and CDR2 as SQIVND (reference sequence). The CDR3 covers 15 residues. CDR3 DNA sequence: TGTGCCAGTAGCATCCAGGGGGCCCCCAATCAGCCCCAGCATTTT. It encodes CASSIQGAPNQPQHF.

The chain links TRBV24-1 to TRBJ1-1, with a tentative D call TRBD1 (6 bases). CDR3 length equals 12 residues. The V gene's germline CDR1 is KGHDR and CDR2 SFDVKD. The V end lost 3 bases, the J end lost 9 bases, and 10 bases lay between the germline ends. CDR3 sequence: CATSDGTGKAFF. The CDR3 nucleotides are TGTGCCACCAGTGATGGAACAGGGAAAGCTTTCTTT.

The chain has TRBV11-1 and TRBJ2-5; D remains unclear. Germline V gene lookup returns CDR1 SGHAT and CDR2 FQDESV (reference sequence). The CDR3 is 15 residues long. The ends were cut back, 4 bases at V and 3 bases at J, with 15 bases in the middle. The DNA for the CDR3 is TGTGCCAGCAGCTCCCTCACAGAACCGAAAGAGACCCAGTACTTC. Amino acids: CASSSLTEPKETQYF.

This clone appeared once. The chain employs TRBV27 and TRBJ1-5, with a possible D match to TRBD1 (5 bases). Trimming took off 5 bases at V and 2 bases at J, with 13 bases between the two ends. Germline CDR1 and CDR2: MNHEY and SMNVEV (reference sequence). This CDR3 contains 15 residues. The CDR3 DNA sequence: TGTGCCAGCAGTCCCGGGGCGGGGGGCAATCAGCCCCAGCATTTT. It codes for CASSPGAGGNQPQHF.

The chain has TRBV3-1 (or the pseudogene TRBV3-2) and TRBJ2-2, with a possible D match to TRBD1 (6 bases). This CDR3 contains 16 residues. The V gene lost 3 bases and the J gene lost 6 bases, with 17 bases spanning the gap. Per the germline V gene, CDR1 is LGHDT and CDR2 is YNNKEL (reference sequence). CDR3 bases: TGTGCCAGCAGCCATATTGGGGGCGCTTTGGCCGGGGAGCTGTTTTTT. This sequence encodes CASSHIGGALAGELFF.

This chain links TRBV5-1 with TRBJ2-3; 8 bases align to TRBD2. Losses at the gene ends were 3 bases for V and 6 bases for J; bases not matched to a gene: 12. The germline gives CDR1 SGHRS, CDR2 YFSETQ. The CDR3 contains 16 residues. The CDR3 region has the DNA TGCGCCAGCAGCTGGGCCGGGACTAGAGCATGGGATACGCAGTATTTT. Amino acid sequence: CASSWAGTRAWDTQYF.

The chain joins TRBV19 to TRBJ1-2; D not certain. Per the germline V gene, CDR1 is LNHDA and CDR2 is SQIVND (reference sequence). V lost 4 bases to trimming and J lost 0 bases, with 6 bases between them. CDR3 length equals 13 residues. In DNA form, the CDR3 reads TGTGCCAGTAGTAGGAGTCCTAACTATGGCTACACCTTC. Protein sequence: CASSRSPNYGYTF.

The chain joins TRBV7-9 to TRBJ2-1; 13 bases fit TRBD2. The germline CDR1 and CDR2 sequences are SEHNR and FQNEAQ (reference sequence). This CDR3 has 16 amino acids. Losses at the gene ends were 5 bases for V and 4 bases for J; bases not matched to a gene: 5. As DNA, the CDR3 is TGTGCCAGCAGCGCCCGGACTAGCGGGGGATACAATGAGCAGTTCTTC. This gives the protein CASSARTSGGYNEQFF. Supplemented by reference TRBV7-9 and TRBJ2-1, the full variable domain reads DTGVSQNPRHKITKRGQNVTFRCDPISEHNRLYWYRQTLGQGPEFLTYFQNEAQLEKSRLLSDRFSAERPKGSFSTLEIQRTEQGDSAMYLCASSARTSGGYNEQFFGPGTRLTVL.

V and J are TRBV5-6 and TRBJ1-2, with 7 bases matching TRBD1. CDR3 length equals 18 residues. Germline CDR1 reads SGHDT; CDR2 reads YYEEEE. V trimming: 5 bases; J trimming: 0 bases; junction bases outside the gene matches: 16. The CDR3 protein is CASRVDRISKETNYGYTF. The CDR3 coding sequence is TGTGCCAGCAGGGTGGACAGGATAAGTAAAGAAACTAACTATGGCTACACCTTC.

The chain joins TRBV6-2 or TRBV6-3 to TRBJ2-5; 13 bases align to TRBD2. Looked up from germline, CDR1 is MNHEY and CDR2 is SVGEGT. After removal of 6 bases from V and 5 bases from J, the junction contained 12 bases not matched to a gene. The CDR3 consists of 17 residues. Written as DNA, the CDR3 is TGTGCCAGCAGCCGCAGGACTAGCGGGAGTCTGCGGGAGACCCAGTACTTC. This sequence encodes CASSRRTSGSLRETQYF.

The chain has TRBV11-1 and TRBJ2-2; TRBD2 aligns across 8 bases. This CDR3 contains 14 residues. CDR1 is SGHAT and CDR2 is FQDESV in the germline V gene (reference sequence). Germline trimming cut 5 bases from V and 6 bases from J; bases unmatched to any gene: 5. The CDR3 sequence: CASSPAGAAGELFF. In nucleotides, the CDR3 is TGTGCCAGCAGCCCAGCGGGAGCGGCCGGGGAGCTGTTTTTT. Combining the CDR3 with reference TRBV11-1 and TRBJ2-2 gives the whole variable domain EAEVAQSPRYKITEKSQAVAFWCDPISGHATLYWYRQILGQGPELLVQFQDESVVDDSQLPKDRFSAERLKGVDSTLKIQPAELGDSAMYLCASSPAGAAGELFFGEGSRLTVL.

V gene TRBV2 combines with J gene TRBJ1-5; D not certain. Trimming stripped 1 base from V and 3 bases from J, with 13 bases between. This CDR3 contains 16 residues. Germline V gene sequence: CDR1 SNHLY, CDR2 FYNNEI. CDR3 sequence (DNA): TGTGCCAGCAGTGAAGAGAGGCTACCGGACAATCAGCCCCAGCATTTT. Amino acids: CASSEERLPDNQPQHF.

The chain combines TRBV7-8 with TRBJ1-5, with a tentative D call TRBD1 (5 bases). Trimming took 2 bases from V and 0 from J, leaving 11 bases between them. CDR1 and CDR2 (germline): SGHVS, FQNEAQ. The CDR3 covers 16 residues. CDR3 sequence reads: CASSLYGHLSNQPQHF. CDR3 in DNA: TGTGCCAGCAGCTTATACGGACATCTTAGCAATCAGCCCCAGCATTTT.

The rearrangement links TRBV7-2 to TRBJ2-1; D might be TRBD1 (5 bases). The V gene's germline CDR1 is SGHTA and CDR2 FQGNSA. The CDR3 totals 14 residues. With 3 bases removed from V and 8 bases from J, the gap between germline ends came to 14 bases. CDR3 sequence: CASSLWGPIDEQFF. The CDR3, as DNA: TGTGCCAGCAGCTTGTGGGGCCCTATCGATGAGCAGTTCTTC.

The V call is TRBV6-5, the J call TRBJ1-6; TRBD1 might be the D (5 bases). The CDR3 is 15 amino acids. With 11 bases removed from V and 5 bases from J, the gap between germline ends came to 19 bases. CDR1 and CDR2 from the germline V gene are MNHEY and SVGAGI. This CDR3 is CAVRDPGMNNSPLHF. The CDR3 bases are TGTGCCGTCAGAGACCCAGGGATGAATAATTCACCCCTCCACTTT.

The V call is TRBV6-5, the J call TRBJ1-2, with D possibly matching TRBD1 (6 bases). This CDR3 contains 14 residues. Trimming removed 6 bases at V and 4 bases at J, with 15 bases between. Germline V gene lookup returns CDR1 MNHEY and CDR2 SVGAGI. The CDR3 loop is CASRVQQGSYGYTF. In DNA, the CDR3 is TGTGCCAGCAGAGTTCAACAGGGTAGCTATGGCTACACCTTC.